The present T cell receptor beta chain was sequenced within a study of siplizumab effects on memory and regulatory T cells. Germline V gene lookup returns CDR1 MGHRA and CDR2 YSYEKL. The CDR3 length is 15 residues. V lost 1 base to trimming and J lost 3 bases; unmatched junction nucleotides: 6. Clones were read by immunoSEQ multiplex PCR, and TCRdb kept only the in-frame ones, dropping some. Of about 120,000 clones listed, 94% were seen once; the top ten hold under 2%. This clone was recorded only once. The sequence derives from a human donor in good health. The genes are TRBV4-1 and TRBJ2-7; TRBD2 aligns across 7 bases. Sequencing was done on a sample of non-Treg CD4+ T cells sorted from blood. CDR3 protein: CASSQVPAGFYEQYF. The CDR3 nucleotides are TGCGCCAGCAGCCAAGTTCCAGCGGGGTTCTACGAGCAGTACTTC.